This T cell receptor (beta chain) was found in a study of T-cell memory formation after mild COVID-19. Study in general: Largely, TCR clusters stayed within a single donor.

Study-level points and caveats: Memory sampled before infection contained some responding clones, suggesting cross-reactive memory joined.

Germline V gene data show CDR1 as SQVTM and CDR2 as ANQGSEA. Trimming left V 4 bases short and J 7 bases short, with 14 bases between. The CDR3 sequence is 12 residues long. Remarks on this clonotype: Its target is not known.

TCRdb reanalysed the 5' RACE reads using MiXCR and keeps one entry per CDR3 protein. The repertoire holds hundreds of thousands of distinct CDR3 sequences, 20% seen once, with 9.5% to 15% in the top ten. The sequence was obtained from an adult woman who had mild COVID-19 (a few samples of this study predate the infection). Cell type and time point are not known. The sequenced material came from PBMCs or a T cell subset sorted from them (not recorded which). The J gene is TRBJ2-7, the V gene TRBV29-1, with D maybe TRBD1 (5 bases). The CDR3 spells CSVVYGQLEQYF. The CDR3 bases are TGCAGCGTTGTATATGGACAACTGGAGCAGTACTTC.